This T cell receptor (beta chain) is from a study of blood T cell repertoires in COVID-19. Study as a whole: PBMCs, B-cell-depleted T cells, or T cells were the source of the cDNA or gDNA that made up the material.

Unmatched junction bases numbered 5, after V lost 4 bases and J lost 2 bases. The germline V gene has CDR1 SGHRS and CDR2 YFSETQ. This CDR3 comprises 16 residues. In the authors' methods: The authors estimated nucleated cell counts from reference gene primer amplification. Only in-frame clones appear in the TCRdb table, and some are missing; sequencing was by immunoSEQ multiplex PCR. That table is the source of V, J and clone size, and D and trimming were worked out from the DNA. Of about 98,000 clones listed, approximately 86% are singletons. This clone was recorded many times. The TCR sequence derives from a man in his forties or fifties with active or convalescent COVID-19. The chain recombines TRBV5-1 with TRBJ2-7; TRBD2 agrees at 14 bases. The source material was peripheral blood. The CDR3 DNA reads as TGCGCCAGCAGCCCTGGACTAGCGGGGGGTACCTACGAGCAGTACTTC. It specifies CASSPGLAGGTYEQYF.